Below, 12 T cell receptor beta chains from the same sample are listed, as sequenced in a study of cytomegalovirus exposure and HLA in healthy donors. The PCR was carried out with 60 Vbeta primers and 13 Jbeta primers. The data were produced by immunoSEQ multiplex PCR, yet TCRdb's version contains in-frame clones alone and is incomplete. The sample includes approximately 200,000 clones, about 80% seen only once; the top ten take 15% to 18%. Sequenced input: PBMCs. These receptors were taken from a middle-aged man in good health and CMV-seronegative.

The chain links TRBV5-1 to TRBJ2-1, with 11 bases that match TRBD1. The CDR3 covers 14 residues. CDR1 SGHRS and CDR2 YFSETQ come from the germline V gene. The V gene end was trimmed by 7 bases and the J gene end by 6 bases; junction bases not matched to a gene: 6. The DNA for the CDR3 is TGCGCCAGCGGCCTGGGACAGGGGGTCAATGAGCAGTTCTTC. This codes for CASGLGQGVNEQFF.

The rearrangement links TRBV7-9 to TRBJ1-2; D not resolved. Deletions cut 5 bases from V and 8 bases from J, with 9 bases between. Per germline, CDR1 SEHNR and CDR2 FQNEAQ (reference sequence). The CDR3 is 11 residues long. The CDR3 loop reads CASSPSGGYTF. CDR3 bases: TGTGCCAGCAGCCCCTCGGGAGGCTACACCTTC.

Here the CDR3 DNA reads TGCGCCAGCAGTAGACAGGGGGCCACTATGAACACTGAAGCTTTCTTT. The encoded protein is CASSRQGATMNTEAFF. V and J are TRBV4-1 and TRBJ1-1; 10 nucleotides match TRBD1. Germline CDR1 reads MGHRA; CDR2 reads YSYEKL. The V segment lost 6 bases and the J segment 0 bases; nucleotides outside the gene matches: 7. This CDR3 is built from 16 residues.

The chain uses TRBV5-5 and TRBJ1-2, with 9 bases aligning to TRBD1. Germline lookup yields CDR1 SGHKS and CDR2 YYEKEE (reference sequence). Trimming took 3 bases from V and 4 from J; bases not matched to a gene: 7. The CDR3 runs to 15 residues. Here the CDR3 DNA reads TGTGCCAGCAGCTACGCGGGACAGGGTCGCTATGGCTACACCTTC. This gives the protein CASSYAGQGRYGYTF.

Here the CDR3 reads CASSLPGQSTDTQYF. In nucleotides, the CDR3 is TGTGCCAGCAGCCTGCCGGGACAGAGCACAGATACGCAGTATTTT. V gene TRBV9 combines with J gene TRBJ2-3, with 7 bases identical to TRBD1. This CDR3 has 15 residues. The germline V gene has CDR1 SGDLS and CDR2 YYNGEE. V shed 4 bases and J 0 bases; nucleotides not matched to a gene: 5. Filled out from reference TRBV9 and TRBJ2-3, the complete variable domain reads DSGVTQTPKHLITATGQRVTLRCSPRSGDLSVYWYQQSLDQGLQFLIQYYNGEERAKGNILERFSAQQFPDLHSELNLSSLELGDSALYFCASSLPGQSTDTQYFGPGTRLTVL.

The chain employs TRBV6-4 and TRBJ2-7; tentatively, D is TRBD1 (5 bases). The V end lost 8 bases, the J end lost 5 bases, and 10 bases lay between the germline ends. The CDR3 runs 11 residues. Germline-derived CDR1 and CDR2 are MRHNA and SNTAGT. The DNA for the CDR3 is TGTGCCAGCGAGGTAGGGGACGAGCAGTACTTC. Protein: CASEVGDEQYF.

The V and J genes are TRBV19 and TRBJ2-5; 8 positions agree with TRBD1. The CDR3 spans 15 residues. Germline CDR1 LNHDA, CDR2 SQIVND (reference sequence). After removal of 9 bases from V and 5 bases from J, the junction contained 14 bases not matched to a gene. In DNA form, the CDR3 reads TGTGCCAGCGCCCCCGGGACAGGAATGTTGGAGACCCAGTACTTC. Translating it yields CASAPGTGMLETQYF.

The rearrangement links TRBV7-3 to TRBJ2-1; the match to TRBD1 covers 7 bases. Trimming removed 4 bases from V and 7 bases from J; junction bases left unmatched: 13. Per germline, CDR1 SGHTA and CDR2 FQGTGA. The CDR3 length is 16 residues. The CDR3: CASSSGPGTEHNEQFF. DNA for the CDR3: TGTGCCAGCAGCTCAGGGCCCGGGACAGAGCATAATGAGCAGTTCTTC.

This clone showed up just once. CDR3 in DNA: TGTGCCAGCTCACCTGGGACTAGTGGTGAGCAGTTCTTC. As protein: CASSPGTSGEQFF. V is TRBV18 and J is TRBJ2-1, with 8 bases lining up with TRBD2. This CDR3 comprises 13 residues. CDR1 and CDR2 from the germline V gene are KGHSH and LQKENI. J gave up 9 bases and V 3 bases, and 4 bases lay outside the gene matches.

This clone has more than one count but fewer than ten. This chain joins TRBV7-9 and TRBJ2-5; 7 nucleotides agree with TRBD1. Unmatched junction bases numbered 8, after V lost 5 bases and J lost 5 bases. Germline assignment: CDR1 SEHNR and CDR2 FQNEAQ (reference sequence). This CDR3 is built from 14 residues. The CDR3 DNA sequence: TGTGCCAGCAGCCCCGTGACAGGGAAGGAGACCCAGTACTTC. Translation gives CASSPVTGKETQYF.

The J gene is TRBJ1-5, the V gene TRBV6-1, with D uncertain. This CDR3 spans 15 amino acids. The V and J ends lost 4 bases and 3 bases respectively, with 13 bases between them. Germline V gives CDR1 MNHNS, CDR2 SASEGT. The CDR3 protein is CASSATGSINQPQHF. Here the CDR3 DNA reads TGTGCCAGCAGTGCCACGGGGTCCATCAATCAGCCCCAGCATTTT.

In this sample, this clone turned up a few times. The CDR3 nucleotides read TGCAGCGTATCCGGGACTAGCGGGACCCACAATGAGCAGTTCTTC. Residues: CSVSGTSGTHNEQFF. The V call is TRBV29-1, the J call TRBJ2-1; 13 bases map to TRBD2. This CDR3 contains 15 residues. Looked up from germline, CDR1 is SQVTM and CDR2 is ANQGSEA. V dropped 6 bases and J dropped 5; count of bases not matched to a gene: 7.